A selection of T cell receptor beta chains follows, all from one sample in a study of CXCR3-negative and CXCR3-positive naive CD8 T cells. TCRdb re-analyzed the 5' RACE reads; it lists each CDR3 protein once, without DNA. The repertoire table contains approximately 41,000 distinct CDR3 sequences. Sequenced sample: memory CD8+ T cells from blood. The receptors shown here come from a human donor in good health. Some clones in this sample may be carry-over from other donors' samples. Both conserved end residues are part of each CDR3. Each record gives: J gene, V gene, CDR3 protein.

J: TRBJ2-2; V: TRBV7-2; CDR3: CASSTSGTGGFGELFF
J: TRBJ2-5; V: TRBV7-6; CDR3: CASSSVLSPIQETQYF
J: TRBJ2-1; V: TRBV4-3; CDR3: CASSQDYPSGGGNYNEQFF
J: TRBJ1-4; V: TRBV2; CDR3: CASSVSRGGEKLFF
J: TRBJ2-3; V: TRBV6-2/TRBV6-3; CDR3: CASSPSLADTDTQYF
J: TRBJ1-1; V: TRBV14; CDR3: CASSRIMNTEAFF
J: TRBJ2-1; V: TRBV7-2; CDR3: CASSPGTSGDLPPLVAYNEQFF
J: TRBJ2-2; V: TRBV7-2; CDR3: CASSLAFSRENTGELFF
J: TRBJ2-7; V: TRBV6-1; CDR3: CASSATSGANYEQYF
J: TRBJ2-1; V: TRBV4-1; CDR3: CASSVRRFDNEQFF
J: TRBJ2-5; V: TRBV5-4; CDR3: CASSSPADTQETQYF
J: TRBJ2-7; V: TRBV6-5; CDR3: CASSPGLGSYEQYF
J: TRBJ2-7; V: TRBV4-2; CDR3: CASTQAGEEGEQYF
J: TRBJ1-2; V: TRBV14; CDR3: CASSQDHGRGRNYGYTF
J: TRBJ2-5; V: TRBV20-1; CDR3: CSARGLAGGFHETQYF
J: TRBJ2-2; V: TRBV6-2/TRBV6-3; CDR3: CASSYGGSYTGELFF
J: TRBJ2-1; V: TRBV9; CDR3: CASSVDGGANNEQFF
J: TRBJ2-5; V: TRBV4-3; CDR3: CASSQVWQETQYF